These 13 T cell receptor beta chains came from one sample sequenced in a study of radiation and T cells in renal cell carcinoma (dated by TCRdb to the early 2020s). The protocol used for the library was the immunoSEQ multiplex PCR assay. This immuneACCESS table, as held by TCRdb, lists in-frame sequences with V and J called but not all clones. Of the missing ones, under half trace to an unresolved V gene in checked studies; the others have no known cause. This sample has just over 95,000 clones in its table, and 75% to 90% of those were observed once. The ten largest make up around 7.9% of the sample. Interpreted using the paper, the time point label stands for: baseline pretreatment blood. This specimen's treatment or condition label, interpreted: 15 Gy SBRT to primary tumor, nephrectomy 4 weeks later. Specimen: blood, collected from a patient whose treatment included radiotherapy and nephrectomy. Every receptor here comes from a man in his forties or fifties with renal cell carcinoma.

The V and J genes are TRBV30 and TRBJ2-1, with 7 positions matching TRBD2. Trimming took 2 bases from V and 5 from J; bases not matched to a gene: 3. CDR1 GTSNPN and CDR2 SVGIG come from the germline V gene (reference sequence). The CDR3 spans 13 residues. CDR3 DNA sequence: TGTGCCTGGAGTCGGGGAGGGGACAATGAGCAGTTCTTC. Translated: CAWSRGGDNEQFF. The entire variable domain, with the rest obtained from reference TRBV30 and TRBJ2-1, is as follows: SQTIHQWPATLVQPVGSPLSLECTVEGTSNPNLYWYRQAAGRGLQLLFYSVGIGQISSEVPQNLSASRPQDRQFILSSKKLLLSDSGFYLCAWSRGGDNEQFFGPGTRLTVL.

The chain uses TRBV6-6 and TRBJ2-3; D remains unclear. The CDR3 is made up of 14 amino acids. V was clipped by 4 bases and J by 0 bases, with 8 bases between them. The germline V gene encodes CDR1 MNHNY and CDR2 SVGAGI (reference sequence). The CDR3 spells CASSLHVSTDTQYF. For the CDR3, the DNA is TGTGCCAGCAGTTTACACGTGAGCACAGATACGCAGTATTTT.

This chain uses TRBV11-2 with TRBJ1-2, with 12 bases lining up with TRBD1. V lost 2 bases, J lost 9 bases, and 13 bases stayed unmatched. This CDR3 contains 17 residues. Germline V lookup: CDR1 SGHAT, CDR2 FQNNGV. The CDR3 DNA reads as TGTGCCAGCAGCTTAAGCCAGGGACAGGGGGCCGGGTACCGCTACACCTTC. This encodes CASSLSQGQGAGYRYTF. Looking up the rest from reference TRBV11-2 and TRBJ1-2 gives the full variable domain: EAGVAQSPRYKIIEKRQSVAFWCNPISGHATLYWYQQILGQGPKLLIQFQNNGVVDDSQLPKDRFSAERLKGVDSTLKIQPAKLEDSAVYLCASSLSQGQGAGYRYTFGSGTRLTVV.

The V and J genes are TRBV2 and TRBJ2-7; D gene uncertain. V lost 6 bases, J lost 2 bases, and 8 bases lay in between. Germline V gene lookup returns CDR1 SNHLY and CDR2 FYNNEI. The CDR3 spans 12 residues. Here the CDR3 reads CASRGAPYEQYF. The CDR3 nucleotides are TGTGCCAGCAGGGGCGCTCCCTACGAGCAGTACTTC.

The CDR3 DNA is TGTGCCAGCAGTGAACTGACTAGCGGGGGTAGAGAGACCCAGTACTTC. Translation gives CASSELTSGGRETQYF. This chain uses TRBV2 with TRBJ2-5, with 12 bases identical to TRBD2. The germline CDR1 and CDR2 sequences are SNHLY and FYNNEI. The CDR3 is 16 residues long. The V segment lost 2 bases and the J segment 4 bases; nucleotides outside the gene matches: 5. Full variable domain (rest looked up from reference TRBV2 and TRBJ2-5): EPEVTQTPSHQVTQMGQEVILRCVPISNHLYFYWYRQILGQKVEFLVSFYNNEISEKSEIFDDQFSVERPDGSNFTLKIRSTKLEDSAMYFCASSELTSGGRETQYFGPGTRLLVL.

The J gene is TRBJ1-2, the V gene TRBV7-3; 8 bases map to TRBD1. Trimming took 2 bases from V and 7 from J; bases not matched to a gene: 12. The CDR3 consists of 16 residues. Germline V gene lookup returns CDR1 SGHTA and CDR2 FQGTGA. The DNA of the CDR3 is TGTGCCAGCAGCTTAGAACCCACAGGGGGTAGTGGTGGCTACACCTTC. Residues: CASSLEPTGGSGGYTF. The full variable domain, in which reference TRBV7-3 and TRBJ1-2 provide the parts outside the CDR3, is GAGVSQTPSNKVTEKGKYVELRCDPISGHTALYWYRQSLGQGPEFLIYFQGTGAADDSGLPNDRFFAVRPEGSVSTLKIQRTERGDSAVYLCASSLEPTGGSGGYTFGSGTRLTVV.

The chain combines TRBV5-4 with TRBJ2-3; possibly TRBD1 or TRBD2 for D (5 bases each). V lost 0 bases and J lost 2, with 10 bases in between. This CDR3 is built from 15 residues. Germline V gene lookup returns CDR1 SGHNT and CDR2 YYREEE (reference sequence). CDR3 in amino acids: CASSLGGITTDTQYF. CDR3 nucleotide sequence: TGTGCCAGCAGCTTGGGGGGGATAACCACAGATACGCAGTATTTT.

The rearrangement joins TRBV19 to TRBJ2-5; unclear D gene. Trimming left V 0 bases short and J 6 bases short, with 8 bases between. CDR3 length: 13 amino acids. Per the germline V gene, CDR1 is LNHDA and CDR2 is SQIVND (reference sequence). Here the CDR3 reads CASSIEASKTQYF. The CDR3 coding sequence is TGTGCCAGTAGTATAGAGGCTAGTAAGACCCAGTACTTC. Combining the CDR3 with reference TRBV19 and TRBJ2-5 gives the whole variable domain DGGITQSPKYLFRKEGQNVTLSCEQNLNHDAMYWYRQDPGQGLRLIYYSQIVNDFQKGDIAEGYSVSREKKESFPLTVTSAQKNPTAFYLCASSIEASKTQYFGPGTRLLVL.

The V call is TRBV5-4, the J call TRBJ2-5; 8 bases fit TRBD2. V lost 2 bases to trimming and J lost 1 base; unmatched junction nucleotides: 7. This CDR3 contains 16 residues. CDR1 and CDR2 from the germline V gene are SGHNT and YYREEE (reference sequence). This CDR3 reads CASSFGLAGFQETQYF. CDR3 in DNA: TGTGCCAGCAGCTTCGGGTTAGCGGGGTTCCAAGAGACCCAGTACTTC.

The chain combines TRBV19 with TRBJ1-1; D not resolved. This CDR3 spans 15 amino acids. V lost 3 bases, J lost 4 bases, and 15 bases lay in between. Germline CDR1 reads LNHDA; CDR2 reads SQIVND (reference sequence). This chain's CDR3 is CASSIGDRESTEAFF. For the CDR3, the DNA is TGTGCCAGTAGTATCGGTGACCGAGAGTCCACTGAAGCTTTCTTT.

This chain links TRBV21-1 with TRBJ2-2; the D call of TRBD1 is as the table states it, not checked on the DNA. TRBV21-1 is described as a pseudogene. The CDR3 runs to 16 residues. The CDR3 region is CASSDDPGVVAGELFF. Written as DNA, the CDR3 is TGTGCCAGCAGCGACGATCCAGGGGTGGTCGCCGGGGAGCTGTTTTTT.

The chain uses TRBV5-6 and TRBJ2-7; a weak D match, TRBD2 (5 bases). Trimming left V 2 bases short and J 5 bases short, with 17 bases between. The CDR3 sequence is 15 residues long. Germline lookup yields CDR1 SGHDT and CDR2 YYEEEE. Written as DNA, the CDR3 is TGTGCCAGCAGCTTTTATCCGGGATTGAAGGACGAGCAGTACTTC. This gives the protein CASSFYPGLKDEQYF.

The CDR3 protein is CASSGGQILGEAFF. CDR3 DNA: TGTGCCAGCAGCGGGGGACAAATCCTGGGTGAAGCTTTCTTT. The chain joins TRBV5-4 to TRBJ1-1; TRBD1 might be the D (6 bases). The V and J ends lost 4 bases and 7 bases respectively, with 17 bases between them. The V gene's germline CDR1 is SGHNT and CDR2 YYREEE (reference sequence). CDR3 length equals 14 residues.